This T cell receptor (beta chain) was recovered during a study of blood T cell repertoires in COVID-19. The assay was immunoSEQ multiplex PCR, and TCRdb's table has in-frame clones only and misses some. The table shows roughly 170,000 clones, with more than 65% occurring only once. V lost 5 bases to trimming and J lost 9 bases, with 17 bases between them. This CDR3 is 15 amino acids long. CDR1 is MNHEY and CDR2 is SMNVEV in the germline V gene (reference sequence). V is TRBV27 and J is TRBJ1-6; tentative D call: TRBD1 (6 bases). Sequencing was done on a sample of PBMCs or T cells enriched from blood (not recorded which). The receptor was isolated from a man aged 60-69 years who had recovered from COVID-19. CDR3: CASSPLKGDGSPLHF. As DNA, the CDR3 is TGTGCCAGCAGTCCCCTCAAGGGGGACGGTTCACCCCTCCACTTT.